By frequency in the sample, the clone carrying this TCR beta chain is medium-sized. The CDR3 sequence is 12 residues long. Per germline, CDR1 ENHRY and CDR2 SYGVKD. Trimming left V 3 bases short and J 5 bases short, with 8 bases between. The data belong to a study of metastatic and nonmetastatic thyroid tumors. Using MiXCR, TCRdb re-called clones from the PCR reads. This table holds about 14,000 clones, approximately 12% found once. Every patient was untreated before thyroid surgery. The clonotype comes from a female donor with papillary thyroid cancer or a benign thyroid nodule (not recorded which). Some clones in this sample may be carry-over from other donors' samples. The V and J genes are TRBV10-3 and TRBJ2-7, with D tentatively TRBD2 (5 bases). Sample: blood. CDR3 bases: TGTGCCATCAGTGACGGGGTGGACGAGCAGTACTTC. Amino acid sequence: CAISDGVDEQYF.